This T cell receptor beta chain was sequenced during a study of regulatory T cells in long-lasting Graves disease. Sample time point: newly diagnosed GD, antithyroid drugs for less than 3 months. PBMC RNA served as the TCR library source. Through Arm-PCR of CDR3 regions and iRepertoire HTBI primers, TCR beta libraries were built. One entry per CDR3 protein, called by TCRdb with MiXCR from the multiplex PCR reads. The sample comprises roughly 430,000 distinct CDR3 sequences, about 15% of which are singletons, and approximately 12% rests with the top ten. Concerning this clonotype: Antigen: not known.

Germline-derived CDR1 and CDR2 are DFQATT and SNEGSKA (reference sequence). V lost 6 bases and J 3 bases, leaving 12 bases between the germline ends. This CDR3 region has 13 residues. Study-level findings and limits: Persistent disease exhibited a predilection for TRBV28, TRBJ1-2 and TRBJ2-5. The persistent group shared 3,000 or so public clonotypes, more than the roughly 970 shared by new patients. Thyroid tissue went unexamined; only peripheral blood was analyzed.

This sample was shared with a second study, whose subject was T cells in Graves' hyperthyroidism and ophthalmopathy.

The source was peripheral blood mononuclear cells (PBMCs), collected at new diagnosis, from a patient treated with antithyroid drugs. This TCR came from a woman in her thirties with Graves disease. The gene calls are TRBV20-1 and TRBJ2-4; tentative D call: TRBD2 (5 bases). The CDR3 here is CSANGEIKNIQYF. The DNA for the CDR3 is TGCAGTGCGAACGGGGAAATCAAAAACATTCAGTACTTC.